Sequencing of this T cell receptor beta chain was carried out in a study of shared clonotypes between healthy human individuals. The overall study: Serving as donors were a couple of women and a few men, whose ages spanned 18 to 49. Study conclusions and caveats: Naive CD4 clonotypes overlapped across a few donors at about 5%.

Every contributor of samples was a Caucasian grown-up residing in Nashville, Tennessee. Comments on this clone: Its antigen is as yet unknown.

The sorted-subset replicate PCRs were given around 0.2 ug DNA, which is tens of thousands of T cell genomes. Method: immunoSEQ multiplex PCR; TCRdb's copy keeps in-frame clones and lacks some. The sample consists of about 1.1 million clones, approximately 80% of them appearing once. The germline V gene encodes CDR1 SGHAT and CDR2 FQNNGV. This CDR3 has 12 amino acids. Trimming left V 1 base short and J 10 bases short, with 10 bases between. Sequencing was carried out using memory CD4+ T cells from PBMCs. Specified subset: CD45RA-negative fraction. V usage is TRBV11-2 and J usage is TRBJ1-1, with D maybe TRBD1 (5 bases). This receptor was obtained from a man aged 18 to 29 in good health. Some clones in this sample may be carry-over from other donors' samples. The CDR3 region has the DNA TGTGCCAGCAGCTTAGTGGGGGTCGGAGCTTTCTTT. As protein: CASSLVGVGAFF. Full variable domain (rest looked up from reference TRBV11-2 and TRBJ1-1): EAGVAQSPRYKIIEKRQSVAFWCNPISGHATLYWYQQILGQGPKLLIQFQNNGVVDDSQLPKDRFSAERLKGVDSTLKIQPAKLEDSAVYLCASSLVGVGAFFGQGTRLTVV.